This T cell receptor beta chain was found in a study of T cells after posttransplantation cyclophosphamide. Busulfan-fludarabine conditioning, marrow transplant, and cyclophosphamide on days +3 and +4 were administered. The CDR3 is 15 residues long. Per germline, CDR1 LNHDA and CDR2 SQIVND (reference sequence). V dropped 7 bases and J dropped 5; count of bases not matched to a gene: 5. TCRdb's copy holds only in-frame clones and misses some; the assay was immunoSEQ multiplex PCR. In the table there are about 4,300 clones, about three quarters of which are singletons. General study findings and limits: TRB clonality was highly associated with recipient CMV seropositivity and reactivation. Donor-recipient repertoire similarity was low at 1-2 months, rising over year one. Tissue-infiltrating T cells from skin or gut overlapped little with blood T cells.

In the case of this clone: Its antigen is unidentified.

The V and J genes are TRBV19 and TRBJ2-2; 12 bases match TRBD2. This receptor was obtained from a male patient aged 35-50 years who received an allogeneic stem cell transplant from a related donor, was CMV-positive, and had acute and chronic GVHD. Some T cells could come from the graft donor. This sample comprised PBMCs, obtained after allogeneic stem cell transplant with posttransplant cyclophosphamide. The CDR3 is CASTPGLAGTGELFF. The DNA of the CDR3 is TGTGCCAGTACCCCCGGACTAGCGGGAACCGGGGAGCTGTTTTTT.